This TCR beta chain emerged from a study of response to subunit inactivated influenza vaccine. Study-level findings and limits: With each seasonal influenza vaccination, the authors suggested, few new T cells are recruited.

V lost 0 bases and J 3 bases, leaving 11 bases between the germline ends. CDR1 and CDR2 (germline): LNHNV, YYDKDF (reference sequence). The CDR3 is made up of 15 amino acids. This clonotype was recorded many times. Its specificity is not known. One entry per CDR3 protein results from TCRdb running MiXCR on the RT-PCR reads. The sample holds hundreds of thousands of distinct CDR3 sequences, 13% to 15% seen once. The TCR originated in a man aged 50 to 59 who received an inactivated influenza vaccine. This chain links TRBV15 with TRBJ2-5; D may be TRBD1 (5 bases). The source material was PBMCs from blood, sampled approximately 15 days before vaccination. As DNA, the CDR3 is TGTGCCACCAGCAGAGATTCATCCAGGGAAGAGACCCAGTACTTC. Translated: CATSRDSSREETQYF.